This record covers a single TCR beta chain. Its target is not known. Germline CDR1 DFQATT, CDR2 SNEGSKA (reference sequence). The CDR3 is 15 residues long. Trimming stripped 3 bases from V and 0 bases from J, with 14 bases between. Cells sorted as Tregs were CD4+, CD25+ and CD127-/low. Findings and limits, study-wide: Tumor memory CD4+ T cell TCR gene usage was found to cluster with blood and lymph node memory CD4+ cells and with lymph node naive CD4+ cells. Tumor Tregs overlapped most with tumor, then blood, naive CD4+ cells.

Full-length variable regions came from constant-region reverse primers plus semi-nested Nested Universal Primer A PCR. TCRdb re-called the 5' RACE reads through MiXCR, storing one row per CDR3 protein. The data hold around 34,000 distinct CDR3 sequences, with roughly a quarter observed a single time. The chain couples TRBV20-1 to TRBJ1-1; D is undetermined. The receptor comes from a female donor with breast cancer. The source material was tumor-infiltrating Tregs sorted from the breast tumor. CDR3 sequence: CSARPSGRMNTEAFF. The CDR3 DNA reads TGCAGTGCTAGGCCGTCGGGCAGGATGAACACTGAAGCTTTCTTT.